The clone carrying this TCR beta chain appeared many times. Antigen specificity is unknown. CDR3 length: 16 amino acids. Trimming removed 6 bases at V and 3 bases at J, with 20 bases between. RNA isolated from unsorted whole blood supplied the blood RNA, with germline DNA also extracted. The researchers produced TCR beta cDNA from 500 ng total RNA with a constant-region primer. TCR beta libraries came from three nested multiplex PCR rounds using slightly modified ARM-PCR. The opening two PCR rounds, about 11 cycles each, paired TRBV1-TRBV30 forward primers with a C-beta reverse primer. TCRdb used MiXCR to reprocess the multiplex PCR reads, holding one entry per CDR3 protein. This sample has almost 200,000 distinct CDR3 sequences; 65% occur once, and the top ten carry under 7.5%. The data stem from a study of tumor-infiltrating lymphocytes in primary liver carcinoma. In the study overall: These patients were men and women whose ages were 30 to 69 years. Study-wide findings and caveats: Lesser overlap characterized tumor-adjacent and tumor-blood pairs relative to tumor region pairs. Significantly larger top-250-clone fractions were found in tumors than in blood (p = 0.039). CD4+ and CD8+ repertoires could not be compared in these unsorted bulk samples.

Sequencing was done on a sample of peripheral blood. The source is a woman between 55 and 75 years old with primary liver carcinoma and hepatitis B virus infection. The chain has TRBV12-3 or TRBV12-4 and TRBJ1-1; D is possibly TRBD1 (6 bases). Here the CDR3 reads CASRGGRGRQDTEAFF. In nucleotides, the CDR3 is TGTGCCAGCAGGGGGGGGCGCGGTAGGCAAGACACTGAAGCTTTCTTT.